This T cell receptor beta chain was obtained from a study of persistence of HIV-infected CD4 T cells (dated by TCRdb to the early 2020s). With regard to the full study: The study isolated CMV- and HIV-1 Gag-responding CD4+ T cells from ART-treated individuals to examine antigen-driven clonal expansion of HIV-1-infected cells. TCRbeta sequencing assessed the clonality of all cells in each sorted population, while proviral sequencing assessed the clonality of infected cells. The median time the participants had spent on suppressive ART was over six years. Cross-participant TCR cluster analysis included about 8 participants for CMV and more than five participants for Gag. Peripheral blood samples of up to roughly 180 mL were taken at multiple time points, with the exception of a couple of participants who underwent leukapheresis at a single time point. The paper as a whole reports these results and caveats: Significantly lower TCRbeta richness was observed in CMV- and Gag-responding cells than in anti-CD3/anti-CD28-responding cells, and higher oligoclonality was observed in CMV-responding cells than in CD3/CD28-stimulated and Gag-responding cells. Antigen-responding cells were enriched for expanded CDR3beta sequences that were degenerate, which suggests that CD4+ responses to CMV and Gag underwent convergent selection. Only a small number of individuals took part in the study, and the range of antigens tested was limited. Within the same sorted populations, TCR oligoclonality correlated with proviral oligoclonality. Because the TCR analyses were done in bulk, restricting them to just the rare CMV-responding cells that actually carried HIV-1 proviruses was not possible.

The label giving this sample's treatment or condition can be read as: suppressive antiretroviral therapy. Lysates of CMV-infected fibroblasts were used at approximately 10 ug/mL for cell stimulation. Memory CD4+ T cells that did not respond, being CD40L-negative, CD69-negative and CD45RO-high, were sorted as memory populations depleted of antigen-responding cells. Participants were HIV-1-infected adults who started suppressive ART during chronic infection. For at least 4 years, the participants' plasma HIV-1 RNA had been undetectable, below 50 copies/mL. To be included, participants needed a CD4+ T cell count above 400 cells/uL and a positive CMV serology. Before stimulation, PBMCs were isolated using density centrifugation and depleted of CD8+ T cells. For roughly 17 hours, CD8-depleted PBMCs were stimulated with anti-CD28/CD49d costimulation, a CD40-blocking antibody, and enfuvirtide, which was added to prevent new infections. Cells were sorted on a Beckman Coulter MoFlo Legacy or XDP sorter, with propidium iodide excluding dead cells. The QIAamp DNA Mini Kit was used for genomic DNA extraction from samples above one million cells, and the Quick-DNA Microprep Kit was used otherwise.

A distance of 9 bases separates the germline ends of V and J, which lose 1 base and 1 base respectively. The CDR3 measures 15 amino acids from cysteine to phenylalanine. Only the CDR3 part of the read is kept: 45 bases, read in frame from the first base. The germline V gene supplies CDR1 SGHTA and CDR2 FQGTGA. The immunoSEQ hsTCRB assay version 4 in survey mode was used to sequence TCRbeta repertoires from genomic DNA. Genomic DNA was diluted to roughly 10 ng/uL, and up to 1 ug per sample was used for TCRbeta sequencing. Concerning the study's data processing: Analysis of the TCRbeta data was done in ImmunoSeq Analyzer 3.0, and diversity was computed on productive nucleotide rearrangements. Using the Immunarch R package, lower-bound TCR diversity was estimated with the improved Chao index and clonality was estimated with the Gini coefficient. Different nucleotide rearrangements encoding the same CDR3beta amino acid sequence were counted as distinct clonotypes. Differential abundance analysis found TCRbeta sequences that were significantly enriched in antigen-responding cells compared with anti-CD3/anti-CD28-activated cells. TCRs were clustered by predicted peptide-MHC specificity with GLIPH2, both within individual participants and across merged participant data sets. The immuneACCESS repertoire file appears here via TCRdb, limited to in-frame rearrangements. These files lack a portion of the clones; in checked studies, under half of the deficit traces to unresolved V genes, and the cause of the others is not known. From that table come the V and J calls and clone size; the DNA was used to work out D and trimming. The table for this sample lists roughly 41,000 clones; approximately 80% of them were counted only once. The ten largest clones capture approximately 1.6% of the sample.

Concerning this clone: Its antigen is still unknown. No much larger clone is present one base from it, and per-base qualities are unavailable.

This clonotype originated in an adult man with HIV who was CMV-seropositive. The chain joins TRBV7-3 to TRBJ2-3; a tentative D call is TRBD2 (5 bases match). The starting material was CD4+ T cells sorted from PBMCs after roughly 20-hour stimulation, obtained from a patient who received antiretroviral therapy. The cell subset or site tag for this specimen amounts to: CD40L-CD69- CD45RO-high memory CD4 T cells not responding to CMV lysate. The CDR3 reads CASSLNTRGTDTQYF. DNA sequence: TGTGCCAGCAGCTTAAACACTAGGGGCACAGATACGCAGTATTTT.